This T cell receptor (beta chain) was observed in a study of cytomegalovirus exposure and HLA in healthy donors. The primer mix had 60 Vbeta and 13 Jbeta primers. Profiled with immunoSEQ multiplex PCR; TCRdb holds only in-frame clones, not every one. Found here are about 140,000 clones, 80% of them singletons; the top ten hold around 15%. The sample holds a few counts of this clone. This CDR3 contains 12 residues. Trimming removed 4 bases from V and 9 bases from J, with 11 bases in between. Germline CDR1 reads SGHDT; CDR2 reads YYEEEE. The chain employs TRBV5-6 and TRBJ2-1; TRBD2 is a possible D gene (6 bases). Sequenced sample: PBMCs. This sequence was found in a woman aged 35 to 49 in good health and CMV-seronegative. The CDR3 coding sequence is TGTGCCAGCAGCCGCGCGGGGCGTGAGCAGTTCTTC. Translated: CASSRAGREQFF.